Shown below are 4 T cell receptor beta chains from a single sample sequenced in a study of shared clonotypes between healthy human individuals. The repertoire was sequenced with immunoSEQ multiplex PCR; TCRdb's copy has only in-frame clones and lacks some. The sample lists some 2 million clones; just under 95% were seen once. As defined, naive CD8 cells were CD45RO-negative and positively selected for CCR7, with terminally differentiated effector memory CD45RA+ cells excluded. The sample comprised naive CD8+ T cells sorted from blood. All receptors come from a man younger than 35 in good health.

The J gene is TRBJ1-6, the V gene TRBV6-1; TRBD1 is a possible D gene (5 bases). This CDR3 has 16 residues. Trimming pared 3 bases from V and 7 bases from J, leaving 16 bases between. The germline CDR1 and CDR2 sequences are MNHNS and SASEGT. The CDR3 DNA follows: TGTGCCAGCAGTGAGCTACGGGACTTTTCGAATTCACCCCTCCACTTT. It encodes CASSELRDFSNSPLHF.

This chain connects TRBV9 to TRBJ2-7; D possibly corresponds to TRBD1 (7 bases). The CDR3 is 15 amino acids. V was shortened by 4 bases and J by 1 base, with 15 bases between the two germline ends. CDR1 is SGDLS, CDR2 YYNGEE, per germline. The DNA for the CDR3 is TGTGCCAGCAGCCAGACTGCAGGGGGGTCCTACGAGCAGTACTTC. This sequence encodes CASSQTAGGSYEQYF.

As to this clone: Other DNA sequences from this sample encode an identical CDR3 as well. V gene TRBV27 combines with J gene TRBJ2-7; D might be TRBD2 (7 bases). Germline V CDR1 and CDR2: MNHEY, SMNVEV (reference sequence). CDR3 size: 14 residues. Trimming pared 3 bases from V and 4 bases from J, leaving 13 bases between. In nucleotides, the CDR3 is TGTGCCAGCAGTTTCGGGGGGCGAGTATACGAGCAGTACTTC. It specifies CASSFGGRVYEQYF.

V and J are TRBV27 and TRBJ1-6; D ambiguous. Germline V gene sequence: CDR1 MNHEY, CDR2 SMNVEV (reference sequence). The CDR3 extends over 17 amino acids. The V gene lost 2 bases and the J gene lost 0 bases, with 11 bases spanning the gap. The CDR3 DNA reads TGTGCCAGCAGTTTACAGCAGCCAACCTCCTATAATTCACCCCTCCACTTT. This codes for CASSLQQPTSYNSPLHF.